This note documents a single TCR beta chain sequence. What it binds is unknown. The CDR3 runs to 16 residues. The V gene end was trimmed by 0 bases and the J gene end by 4 bases; junction bases not matched to a gene: 3. The sample belongs to a study of T cells after yellow fever vaccination. Study-level background: SMART-Seq v4 Ultra Low Input served to prepare low-cell-number fractions. Regarding the study as a whole: From the bulk population, abundant clonotypes could contaminate and appear within FACS-sorted repertoires. Relatively few clonotypes were ones that appeared in both CD4 and CD8 compartments. Detected again after the booster were most primary-vaccination clones, at about 96% CD4 and 70% to 90% CD8.

TCRdb re-called the 5' RACE reads through MiXCR, storing one row per CDR3 protein. Among hundreds of thousands of distinct CDR3 sequences, 18% were seen once, and the ten largest hold roughly 19%. The chain employs TRBV12-3 or TRBV12-4 and TRBJ2-1, with 10 bases that match TRBD2. The material sequenced was PBMCs, taken before the yellow fever booster vaccination. The sequence was collected from a young man who received the YFV17D yellow fever vaccine. The CDR3 protein is CASSLALLAGYNEQFF. The CDR3 region has the DNA TGTGCCAGCAGTTTAGCGCTACTAGCGGGGTACAATGAGCAGTTCTTC.